This TCR beta chain was sequenced for a study of shared clonotypes between healthy human individuals. V was cut by 1 base and J by 0 bases, with 10 bases left in between. Looked up from germline, CDR1 is KGHSH and CDR2 is LQKENI. This CDR3 spans 16 amino acids. General observations from the study: Collection of samples was limited to blood; tissue repertoires likely differ. Across subsets, estimated richness was generally greater for naive than for memory populations.

Generated by immunoSEQ multiplex PCR, the TCRdb table keeps only in-frame clones and is missing some. The sample consists of around 1.6 million clones, 98% of them appearing once. As concerns this clone: Antigen unknown.

Specimen: naive CD4+ T cells sorted from blood. Subset here: CD45RA+ positively selected. The receptor's source is a man aged 30 to 39 in good health. The chain uses TRBV18 and TRBJ2-1, with D perhaps matching TRBD2 (6 bases). CDR3 coding DNA: TGTGCCAGCTCACCACGCGGAGGGTTCTCCTACAATGAGCAGTTCTTC. Amino acids: CASSPRGGFSYNEQFF.